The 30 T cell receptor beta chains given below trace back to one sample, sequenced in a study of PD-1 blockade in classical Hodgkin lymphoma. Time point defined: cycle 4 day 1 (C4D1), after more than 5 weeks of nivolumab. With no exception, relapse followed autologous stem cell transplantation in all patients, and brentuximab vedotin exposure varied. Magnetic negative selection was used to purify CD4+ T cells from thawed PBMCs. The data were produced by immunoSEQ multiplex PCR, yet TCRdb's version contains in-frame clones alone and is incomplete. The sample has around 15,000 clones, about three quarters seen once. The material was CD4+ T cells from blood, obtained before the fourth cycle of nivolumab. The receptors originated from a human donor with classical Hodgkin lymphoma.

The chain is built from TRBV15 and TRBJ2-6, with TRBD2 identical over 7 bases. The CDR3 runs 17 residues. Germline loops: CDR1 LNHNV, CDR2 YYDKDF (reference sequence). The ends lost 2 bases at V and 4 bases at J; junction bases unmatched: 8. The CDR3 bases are TGTGCCACCAGCAGATGGGGGGGAGGCTCCGGGGCCAACGTCCTGACTTTC. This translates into CATSRWGGGSGANVLTF.

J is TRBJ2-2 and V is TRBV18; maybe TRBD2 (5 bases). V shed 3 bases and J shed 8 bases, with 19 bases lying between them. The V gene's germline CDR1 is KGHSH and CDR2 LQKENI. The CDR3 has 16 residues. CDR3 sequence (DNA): TGTGCCAGCTCACCCCGAGTGGCTAGCCCGTCTGGGGAGCTGTTTTTT. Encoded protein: CASSPRVASPSGELFF.

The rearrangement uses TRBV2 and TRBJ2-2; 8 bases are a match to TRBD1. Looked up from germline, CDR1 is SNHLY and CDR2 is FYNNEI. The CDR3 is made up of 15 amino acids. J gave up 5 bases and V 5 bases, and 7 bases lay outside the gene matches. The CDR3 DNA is TGTGCCAGCAGTAGGACAGGGTGGGATACCGGGGAGCTGTTTTTT. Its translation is CASSRTGWDTGELFF.

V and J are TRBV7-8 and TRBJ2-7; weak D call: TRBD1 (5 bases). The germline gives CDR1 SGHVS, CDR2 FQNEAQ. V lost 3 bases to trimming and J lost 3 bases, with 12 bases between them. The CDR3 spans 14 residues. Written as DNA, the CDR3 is TGTGCCAGCAGCTTCAGGGCGGAGAACTACGAGCAGTACTTC. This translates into CASSFRAENYEQYF.

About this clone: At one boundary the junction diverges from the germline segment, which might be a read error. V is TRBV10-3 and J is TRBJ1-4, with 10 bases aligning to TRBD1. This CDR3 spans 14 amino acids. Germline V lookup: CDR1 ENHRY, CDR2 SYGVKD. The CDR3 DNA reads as TGTGCCATCAGTGAGGGGGACAGGGGTGAAAAACTGTTGTTT. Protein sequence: CAISEGDRGEKLLF.

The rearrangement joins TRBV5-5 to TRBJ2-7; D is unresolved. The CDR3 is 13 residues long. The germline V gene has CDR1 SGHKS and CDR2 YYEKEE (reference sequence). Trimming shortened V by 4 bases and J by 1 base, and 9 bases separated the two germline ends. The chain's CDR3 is CASSRASSYEQYF. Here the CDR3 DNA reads TGTGCCAGCAGCCGTGCATCATCCTACGAGCAGTACTTC.

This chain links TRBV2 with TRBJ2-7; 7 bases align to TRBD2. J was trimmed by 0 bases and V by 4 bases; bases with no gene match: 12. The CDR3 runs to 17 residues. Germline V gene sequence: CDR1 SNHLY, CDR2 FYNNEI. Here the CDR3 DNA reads TGTGCCAGCAGTGCAAGACTTGGGACTAAGAGCTCCTACGAGCAGTACTTC. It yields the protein CASSARLGTKSSYEQYF.

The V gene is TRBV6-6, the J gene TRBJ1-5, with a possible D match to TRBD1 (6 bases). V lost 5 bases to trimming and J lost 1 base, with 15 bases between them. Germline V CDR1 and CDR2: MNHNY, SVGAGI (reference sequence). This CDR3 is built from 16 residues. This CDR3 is CASSPTGGGSNQPQHF. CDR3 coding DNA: TGTGCCAGCAGTCCGACAGGTGGGGGAAGCAATCAGCCCCAGCATTTT.

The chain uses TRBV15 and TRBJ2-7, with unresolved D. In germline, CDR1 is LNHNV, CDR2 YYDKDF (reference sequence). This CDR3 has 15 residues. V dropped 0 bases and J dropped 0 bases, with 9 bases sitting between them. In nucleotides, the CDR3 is TGTGCCACCAGCAGAGATTTTGGGAACTCCTACGAGCAGTACTTC. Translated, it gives CATSRDFGNSYEQYF.

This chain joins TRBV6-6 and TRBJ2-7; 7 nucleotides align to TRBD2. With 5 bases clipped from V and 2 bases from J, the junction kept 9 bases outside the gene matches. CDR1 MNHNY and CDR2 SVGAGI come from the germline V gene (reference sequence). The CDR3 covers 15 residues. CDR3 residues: CASSRGVSGPYEQYF. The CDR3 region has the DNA TGTGCCAGCAGTCGGGGGGTATCCGGGCCCTACGAGCAGTACTTC.

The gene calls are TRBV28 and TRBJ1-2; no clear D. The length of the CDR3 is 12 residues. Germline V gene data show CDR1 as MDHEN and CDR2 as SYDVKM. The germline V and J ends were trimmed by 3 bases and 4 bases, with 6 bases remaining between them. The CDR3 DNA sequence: TGTGCCAGCAGTTTGGGGAGCTATGGCTACACCTTC. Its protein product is CASSLGSYGYTF.

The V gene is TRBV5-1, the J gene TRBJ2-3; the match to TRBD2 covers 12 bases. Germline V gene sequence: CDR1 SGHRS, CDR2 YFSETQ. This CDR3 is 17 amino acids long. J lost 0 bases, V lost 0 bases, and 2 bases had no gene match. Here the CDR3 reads CASSLAGTSGSTDTQYF. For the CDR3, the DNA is TGCGCCAGCAGCTTGGCCGGGACTAGCGGGAGCACAGATACGCAGTATTTT.

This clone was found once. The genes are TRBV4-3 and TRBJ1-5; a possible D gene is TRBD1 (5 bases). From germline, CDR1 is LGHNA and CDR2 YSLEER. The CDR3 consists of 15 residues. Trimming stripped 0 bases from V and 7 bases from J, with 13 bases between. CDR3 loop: CASSQESAGRQPQHF. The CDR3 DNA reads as TGCGCCAGCAGCCAAGAAAGTGCGGGACGACAGCCCCAGCATTTT.

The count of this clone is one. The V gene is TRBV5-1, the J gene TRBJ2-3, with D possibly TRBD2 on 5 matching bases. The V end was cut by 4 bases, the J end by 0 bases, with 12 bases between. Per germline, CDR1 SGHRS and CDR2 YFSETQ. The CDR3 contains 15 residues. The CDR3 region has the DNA TGCGCCAGCAGCCTCCTCCCGGGAAGCACAGATACGCAGTATTTT. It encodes CASSLLPGSTDTQYF.

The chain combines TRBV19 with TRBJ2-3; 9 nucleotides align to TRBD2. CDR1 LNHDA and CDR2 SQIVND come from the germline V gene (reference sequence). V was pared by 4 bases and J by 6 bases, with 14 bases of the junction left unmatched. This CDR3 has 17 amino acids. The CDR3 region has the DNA TGTGCCAGTAGTACACCAGGGATAGCGGGGGCTCATGATACGCAGTATTTT. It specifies CASSTPGIAGAHDTQYF.

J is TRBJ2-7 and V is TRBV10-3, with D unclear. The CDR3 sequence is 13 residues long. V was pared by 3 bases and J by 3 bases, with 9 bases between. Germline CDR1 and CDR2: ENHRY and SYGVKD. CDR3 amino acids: CAISDLGLYEQYF. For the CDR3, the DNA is TGTGCCATCAGTGACCTCGGCCTCTACGAGCAGTACTTC.

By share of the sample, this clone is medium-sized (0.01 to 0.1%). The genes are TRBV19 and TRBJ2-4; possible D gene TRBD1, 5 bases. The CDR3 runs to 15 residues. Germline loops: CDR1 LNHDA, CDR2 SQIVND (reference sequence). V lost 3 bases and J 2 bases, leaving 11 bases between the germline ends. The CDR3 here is CASSMQGGTKNIQYF. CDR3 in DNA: TGTGCCAGTAGTATGCAGGGTGGAACCAAAAACATTCAGTACTTC.

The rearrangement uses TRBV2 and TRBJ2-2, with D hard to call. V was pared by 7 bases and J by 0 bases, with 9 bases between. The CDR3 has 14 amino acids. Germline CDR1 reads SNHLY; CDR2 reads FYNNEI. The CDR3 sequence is CASTPTANTGELFF. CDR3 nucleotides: TGTGCCAGCACCCCAACGGCGAACACCGGGGAGCTGTTTTTT.

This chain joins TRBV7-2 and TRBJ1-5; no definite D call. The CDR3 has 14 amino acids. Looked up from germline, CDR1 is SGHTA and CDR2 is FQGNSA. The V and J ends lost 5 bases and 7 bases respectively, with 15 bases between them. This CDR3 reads CASSPATRSQPQHF. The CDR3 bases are TGTGCCAGCAGCCCCGCAACCCGATCCCAGCCCCAGCATTTT.

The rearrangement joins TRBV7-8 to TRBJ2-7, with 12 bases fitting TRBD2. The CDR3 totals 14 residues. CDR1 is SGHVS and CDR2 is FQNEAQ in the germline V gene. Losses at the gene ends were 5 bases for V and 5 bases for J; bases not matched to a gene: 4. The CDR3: CASSVTSGRHEQYF. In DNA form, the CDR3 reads TGTGCCAGCAGCGTGACTAGCGGGAGACACGAGCAGTACTTC. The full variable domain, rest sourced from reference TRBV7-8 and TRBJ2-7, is GAGVSQSPRYKVAKRGQDVALRCDPISGHVSLFWYQQALGQGPEFLTYFQNEAQLDKSGLPSDRFFAERPEGSVSTLKIQRTQQEDSAVYLCASSVTSGRHEQYFGPGTRLTVT.

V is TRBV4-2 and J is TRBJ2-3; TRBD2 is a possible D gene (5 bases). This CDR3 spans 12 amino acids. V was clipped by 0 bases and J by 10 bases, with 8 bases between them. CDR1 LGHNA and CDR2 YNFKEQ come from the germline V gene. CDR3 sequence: CASSQDPRAQYF. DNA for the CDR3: TGTGCCAGCAGCCAAGATCCGAGGGCGCAGTATTTT.

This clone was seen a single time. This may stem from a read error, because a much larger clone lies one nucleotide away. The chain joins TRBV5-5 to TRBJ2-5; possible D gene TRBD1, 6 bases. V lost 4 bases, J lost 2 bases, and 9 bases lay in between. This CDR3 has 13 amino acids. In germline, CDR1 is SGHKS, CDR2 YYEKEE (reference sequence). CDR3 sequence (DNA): TGTGCCAGCAGCCCGGGACAACAAGAGACCCAGTACTTC. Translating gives CASSPGQQETQYF.

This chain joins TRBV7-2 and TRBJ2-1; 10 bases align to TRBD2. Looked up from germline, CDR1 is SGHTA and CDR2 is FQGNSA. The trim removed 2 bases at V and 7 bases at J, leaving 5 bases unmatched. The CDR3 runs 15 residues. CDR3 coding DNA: TGTGCCAGCAGCTTATCTAGCGGGAGCCAGAATGAGCAGTTCTTC. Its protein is CASSLSSGSQNEQFF.

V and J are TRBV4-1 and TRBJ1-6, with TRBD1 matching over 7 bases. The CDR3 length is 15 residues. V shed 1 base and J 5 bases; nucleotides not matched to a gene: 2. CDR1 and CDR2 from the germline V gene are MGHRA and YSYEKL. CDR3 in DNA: TGCGCCAGCAGCCAAGGGGACAGAGATAATTCACCCCTCCACTTT. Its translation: CASSQGDRDNSPLHF.

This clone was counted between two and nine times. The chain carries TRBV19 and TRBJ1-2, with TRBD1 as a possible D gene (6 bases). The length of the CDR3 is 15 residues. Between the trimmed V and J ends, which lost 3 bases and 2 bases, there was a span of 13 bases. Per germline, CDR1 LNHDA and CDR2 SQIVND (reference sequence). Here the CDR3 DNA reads TGTGCCAGTAGTATGGAGAGGGGGTCCAACTATGGCTACACCTTC. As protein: CASSMERGSNYGYTF.

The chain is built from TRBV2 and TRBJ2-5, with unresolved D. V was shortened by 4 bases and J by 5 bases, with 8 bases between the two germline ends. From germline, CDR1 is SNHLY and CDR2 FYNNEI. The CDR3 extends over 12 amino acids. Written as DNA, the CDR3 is TGTGCCAGCAGTGTTTGGAGTGAGACCCAGTACTTC. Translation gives CASSVWSETQYF.

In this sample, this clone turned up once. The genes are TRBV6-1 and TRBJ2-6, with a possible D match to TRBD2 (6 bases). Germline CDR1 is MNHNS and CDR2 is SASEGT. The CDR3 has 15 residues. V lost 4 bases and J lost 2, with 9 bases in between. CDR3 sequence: CASSGGGAGANVLTF. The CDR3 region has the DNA TGTGCCAGCAGTGGAGGAGGGGCTGGGGCCAACGTCCTGACTTTC.

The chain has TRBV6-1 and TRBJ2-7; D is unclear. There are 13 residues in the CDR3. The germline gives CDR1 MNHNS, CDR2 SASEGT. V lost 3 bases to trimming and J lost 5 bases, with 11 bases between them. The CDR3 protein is CASSDPLENEQYF. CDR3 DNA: TGTGCCAGCAGTGACCCCCTAGAAAACGAGCAGTACTTC.

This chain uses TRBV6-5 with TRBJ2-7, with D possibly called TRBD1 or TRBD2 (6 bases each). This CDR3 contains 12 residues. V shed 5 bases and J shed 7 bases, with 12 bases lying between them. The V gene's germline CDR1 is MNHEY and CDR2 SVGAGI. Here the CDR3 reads CASSKGGLEQYF. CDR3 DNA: TGTGCCAGCAGTAAAGGGGGACTGGAGCAGTACTTC.

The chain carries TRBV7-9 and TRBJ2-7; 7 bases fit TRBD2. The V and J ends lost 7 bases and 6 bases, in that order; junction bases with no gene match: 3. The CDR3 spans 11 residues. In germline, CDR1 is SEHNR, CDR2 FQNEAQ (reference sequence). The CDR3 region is CASKSGTEQYF. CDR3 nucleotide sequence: TGTGCCAGCAAAAGCGGGACCGAGCAGTACTTC.